This T cell receptor (beta chain) was recorded in a study of CD8 T cells in ankylosing spondylitis (dated by TCRdb to between 2016 and 2019). Describing the broader study: T cell receptor beta repertoires were profiled in healthy donors and ankylosing spondylitis patients so that disease-linked TCR variants could be found. Samples of peripheral blood were taken, and for ankylosing spondylitis patients, synovial fluid was collected as well. The full study cohort comprised 25 ankylosing spondylitis patients and 110 or so healthy donors. Beyond this particular receptor, the publication reports: The disease-linked clones had a CD8+ phenotype and were found at relatively low frequencies in peripheral blood. Some motif variants were previously reported in synovial fluid and blood of reactive arthritis patients, suggesting common disease-initiation mechanisms. A TCR beta motif of several highly homologous amino acid variants appeared characteristic of blood from ankylosing spondylitis patients. According to the report, matched synovial fluid samples from ankylosing spondylitis patients were significantly enriched for the disease-linked clones.

The sample was run on an Illumina HiSeq 2500. Quantitative 5'-RACE with molecular barcodes was used to prepare TCR beta libraries. The source study handled its data this way. A new computational method, built on a probabilistic model of VDJ rearrangement, was used to identify disease-linked TCR variants. Clones were called with MiXCR by TCRdb after fastp trimmed the public reads at Q25, and only in-frame beta chains were retained. Rows merge per CDR3 protein into single entries with the most common DNA and genes. The V and J calls come from TCRdb's annotation, not from the publication. The sample includes about 440,000 distinct CDR3 sequences, with 17% observed a single time. 0.95% to 1.1% of the sample lies in the top ten. A word on this clonotype: Its antigen is currently not known. No base-level quality is on record; no much larger clone is a single base apart.

CDR1 and CDR2, per the germline V gene (reference sequence), are LGHDT and YNNKEL. The CDR3 goes from the cysteine to the phenylalanine over 16 residues. Left in the record is the CDR3 DNA by itself, 48 bases read in frame from the first base. Between the V and J ends, shortened by 1 base and 6 bases respectively, the junction contains 18 bases. The TCR sequence derives from a male donor with ankylosing spondylitis. The chain is encoded by TRBV3-1 joined to TRBJ1-2; the D gene is perhaps TRBD1, from 6 matching bases. Sequencing was done on a sample of blood, either unsorted or a sorted T cell fraction (not recorded which). The CDR3 corresponds to CASSQAGGALGNGYTF. The DNA reads as follows: TGTGCCAGCAGCCAAGCGGGGGGCGCGCTCGGAAATGGCTACACCTTC.